These 12 T cell receptor beta chains were sequenced from one sample in a study of cytomegalovirus exposure and HLA in healthy donors. Only in-frame clones appear in the TCRdb table, and some are missing; sequencing was by immunoSEQ multiplex PCR. Here the sample spans 71,000 or so clones, 94% being singletons. Sequencing input: PBMCs. These receptors were collected from a man between 18 and 29 years old in good health and CMV-seropositive.

This clone was seen a single time. This chain links TRBV2 with TRBJ1-1; the D gene is possibly TRBD1 (5 bases). This CDR3 comprises 14 residues. In germline, CDR1 is SNHLY, CDR2 FYNNEI. Trimming left V 3 bases short and J 0 bases short, with 8 bases between. The CDR3 sequence: CASSDGALNTEAFF. CDR3 nucleotide sequence: TGTGCCAGCAGTGATGGGGCACTGAACACTGAAGCTTTCTTT.

V gene TRBV19 combines with J gene TRBJ1-4, with D hard to call. V was trimmed by 3 bases and J by 8 bases, leaving 19 bases between them. CDR1 is LNHDA, CDR2 SQIVND, per germline (reference sequence). The CDR3 has 16 amino acids. In nucleotides, the CDR3 is TGTGCCAGTAGTATTCAATTGCTTCGGAGTAGGGAAAAACTGTTTTTT. Its protein product is CASSIQLLRSREKLFF.

This clone was observed a single time. The chain recombines TRBV7-6 with TRBJ1-5; no firm D call. CDR1 SGHVS and CDR2 FNYEAQ come from the germline V gene. This CDR3 is 14 amino acids long. Between the trimmed V and J ends, which lost 5 bases and 3 bases, there was a span of 11 bases. CDR3 coding DNA: TGTGCCAGCAGCCATGGAACTACCAATCAGCCCCAGCATTTT. Translation gives CASSHGTTNQPQHF.

CDR3 loop: CASSGLAGAGDTQYF. CDR3 DNA sequence: TGTGCCAGCAGTGGACTAGCGGGAGCGGGAGATACGCAGTATTTT. V is TRBV28 and J is TRBJ2-3; 13 nucleotides agree with TRBD2. V dropped 5 bases and J dropped 5; count of bases not matched to a gene: 4. The germline V gene has CDR1 MDHEN and CDR2 SYDVKM. CDR3 length: 15 amino acids.

This chain uses TRBV30 with TRBJ2-7; D gene uncertain. The CDR3 loop spans 13 amino acids. Germline V lookup: CDR1 GTSNPN, CDR2 SVGIG (reference sequence). Trimming left V 3 bases short and J 3 bases short, with 12 bases between. This chain's CDR3 is CAWSEKRGYEQYF. The CDR3 region has the DNA TGTGCCTGGAGCGAAAAAAGAGGCTACGAGCAGTACTTC.

This chain connects TRBV20-1 to TRBJ2-7; the match to TRBD1 covers 8 bases. This CDR3 has 11 residues. CDR1 is DFQATT, CDR2 SNEGSKA, per germline (reference sequence). V shed 6 bases, J shed 6 bases, and the junction held 4 bases outside the gene matches. CDR3 bases: TGCAGTGCCACCGACAGGGGCGAGCAGTACTTC. It encodes CSATDRGEQYF.

This chain links TRBV7-2 with TRBJ1-1; 10 positions agree with TRBD1. The length of the CDR3 is 15 residues. V lost 3 bases to trimming and J lost 2 bases; unmatched junction nucleotides: 3. The germline gives CDR1 SGHTA, CDR2 FQGNSA. CDR3 nucleotide sequence: TGTGCCAGCAGCTTCCGACAGGGGGCCAACACTGAAGCTTTCTTT. Its translation is CASSFRQGANTEAFF.

The chain uses TRBV2 and TRBJ2-7; TRBD1 aligns across 7 bases. With 10 bases clipped from V and 1 base from J, the junction kept 4 bases outside the gene matches. Germline CDR1 SNHLY, CDR2 FYNNEI. The CDR3 is made up of 12 amino acids. The CDR3 region has the DNA TGTGCCACTCGACAGGGATCCTACGAGCAGTACTTC. Protein: CATRQGSYEQYF.

This chain connects TRBV18 to TRBJ2-5; TRBD2 is a possible D gene (6 bases). This CDR3 has 15 residues. Trimming left V 5 bases short and J 1 base short, with 14 bases between. CDR1 is KGHSH and CDR2 is LQKENI in the germline V gene. The CDR3 spells CASSSGRRGQETQYF. Written as DNA, the CDR3 is TGTGCCAGCTCATCAGGAAGGAGGGGCCAAGAGACCCAGTACTTC.

The sample holds one count of this clone. The rearrangement uses TRBV7-9 and TRBJ2-1; TRBD2 agrees at 7 bases. Germline assignment: CDR1 SEHNR and CDR2 FQNEAQ (reference sequence). The V segment lost 6 bases and the J segment 8 bases; nucleotides outside the gene matches: 7. This CDR3 contains 13 residues. The CDR3 protein is CASRTGGSDEQFF. The DNA of the CDR3 is TGTGCCAGCAGAACGGGAGGTTCGGATGAGCAGTTCTTC.

Only one count was recorded for this clone. The V gene is TRBV27, the J gene TRBJ2-7; 7 nucleotides line up with TRBD2. Per germline, CDR1 MNHEY and CDR2 SMNVEV (reference sequence). The CDR3 extends over 15 amino acids. V trimming: 6 bases; J trimming: 1 base; junction bases outside the gene matches: 9. CDR3: CASRPGLFRSYEQYF. The CDR3 bases are TGTGCCAGCAGACCGGGACTATTTCGTTCCTACGAGCAGTACTTC.

The genes are TRBV2 and TRBJ2-1; the D gene is possibly TRBD2 (6 bases). CDR1 is SNHLY, CDR2 FYNNEI, per germline. The V end was cut by 2 bases, the J end by 6 bases, with 17 bases between. The length of the CDR3 is 16 residues. CDR3 region: CASSENSGGPINEQFF. CDR3 DNA: TGTGCCAGCAGTGAAAATAGCGGAGGTCCCATCAATGAGCAGTTCTTC. The full variable domain, in which reference TRBV2 and TRBJ2-1 provide the parts outside the CDR3, is EPEVTQTPSHQVTQMGQEVILRCVPISNHLYFYWYRQILGQKVEFLVSFYNNEISEKSEIFDDQFSVERPDGSNFTLKIRSTKLEDSAMYFCASSENSGGPINEQFFGPGTRLTVL.